In its sample, the clone carrying this T cell receptor (beta chain) was seen a few times. The antigen is undetermined. Primers: 60 Vbeta forward and 13 Jbeta reverse. In the authors' methods: An analysis that came later counted 80 million or so unique TCR beta chains, approximately 10 million shared. Sequenced by immunoSEQ multiplex PCR; TCRdb stores in-frame clones only, minus some. Clone size and the V and J calls come from that table; the DNA yielded D and trimming. The sample shows around 230,000 clones, almost 80% of them seen only once. The data belong to a study of cytomegalovirus exposure and HLA in healthy donors. Study results and limitations: The authors excluded some V segments, including TRBV6-2 and TRBV6-3, as indistinguishable. Later analysis suggested links between common viral pathogens and several top significant clusters. About 90% or about 30% of the time was how often most TCR beta V segments were productive, according to an earlier analysis.

V was pared by 4 bases and J by 7 bases, with 20 bases between. Germline V CDR1 and CDR2: SGHDN, FVKESK. The CDR3 is made up of 15 amino acids. The clonotype was recovered from a male donor in good health and CMV-seronegative. The chain has TRBV14 and TRBJ2-7, with D maybe TRBD2 (5 bases). Sequencing input: PBMCs. The CDR3 sequence is CASSPPLGRGIEQYF. CDR3 DNA sequence: TGTGCCAGCAGCCCCCCCTTGGGCAGAGGGATTGAGCAGTACTTC.